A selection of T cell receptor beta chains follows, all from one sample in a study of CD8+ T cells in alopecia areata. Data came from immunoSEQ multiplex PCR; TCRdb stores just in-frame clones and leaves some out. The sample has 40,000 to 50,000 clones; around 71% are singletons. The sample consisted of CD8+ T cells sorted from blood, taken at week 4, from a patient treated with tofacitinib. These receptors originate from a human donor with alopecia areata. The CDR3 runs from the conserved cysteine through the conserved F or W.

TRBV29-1	CSVHWGTQYF
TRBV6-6	CASSKETGRYGYTF
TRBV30	CAWSLGGGGSYEQYF
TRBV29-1	CSVEGFGDSSYNEQFF
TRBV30	CAWGQTGRRFNEAFF
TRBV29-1	CSFISGLVSYEQYF
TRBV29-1	CSVEKGALIDEQFF
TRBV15	CATSREHSTEAFF
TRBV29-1	CSVTDNEQFF
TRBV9	CASSVEPDRGGGYTF
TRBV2	CASSEDSFYEQYF
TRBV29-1	CSVERGNTEAFF
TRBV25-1	CASTRRASTDTQYF
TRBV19	CASDSGNQPQHF
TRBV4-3	CASSQGWLGATNEKLFF
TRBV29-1	CSVEGSSPYEQYF
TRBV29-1	CSVDIGASEKLFF
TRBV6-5	CASSSTPVAGELFF
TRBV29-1	CSVVDSFYEQYF
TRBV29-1	CSVSYNPAGQPQHF
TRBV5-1	CASSFRGRGFDSISYEQYF
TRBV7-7	CASSLRGSQETQYF
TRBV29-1	CSVGDGGTNYGYTF
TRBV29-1	CTVADTQYF